A selection of T cell receptor beta chains follows, all from one sample in a study of blood T cell repertoires in COVID-19. Assay used: immunoSEQ multiplex PCR; TCRdb lists only in-frame clones, some missing. The table shows around 190,000 clones, with around three quarters occurring only once. The sequenced material came from PBMCs or T cells enriched from blood (not recorded which). The origin of the receptors is a woman aged 45 to 65 with acute COVID-19. CDR3s include the opening cysteine and the closing phenylalanine or tryptophan. The order of the fields is D gene, CDR3 length, clone size, V gene, J gene, CDR3 DNA, CDR3 protein. A D gene is named only where the DNA matches it firmly. Part of the rows lack a size; the others show once, few, many or a class for expanded clones.

-	14	-	TRBV28	TRBJ1-5	TGTGCCAGCAGGGTGACTGGTAGCAATCAGCCCCAGCATTTT	CASRVTGSNQPQHF
TRBD1	15	-	TRBV2	TRBJ2-5	TGTGCCAGCAGCGACAGGACAGGGGTGTGGGAGACCCAGTACTTC	CASSDRTGVWETQYF
-	16	-	TRBV7-9	TRBJ2-2	TGTGCCAGCAGCTTAGGGACAACCGCGAACACCGGGGAGCTGTTTTTT	CASSLGTTANTGELFF
-	17	few	TRBV6-1	TRBJ2-6	TGTGCCAGCAGTGAAGCAGTGTACTACTCTGGGGCCAACGTCCTGACTTTC	CASSEAVYYSGANVLTF
-	15	-	TRBV27	TRBJ2-3	TGTGCCAGCAGTTTAGGGGCCCAGAACACAGATACGCAGTATTTT	CASSLGAQNTDTQYF
-	12	once	TRBV29-1	TRBJ1-4	TGCAGCGCCTCCAGGGTTAATGAAAAACTGTTTTTT	CSASRVNEKLFF
-	17	-	TRBV9	TRBJ2-2	TGTGCCAGCAGCGTAGCCTCGGCGGGGCAGAACACCGGGGAGCTGTTTTTT	CASSVASAGQNTGELFF
-	16	few	TRBV9	TRBJ2-2	TGTGCCAGCAGCGTAAGGTTTCGGGGAAGCACCGGGGAGCTGTTTTTT	CASSVRFRGSTGELFF
TRBD1	15	-	TRBV19	TRBJ1-6	TGTGCCAGTAGTTTTCGGACAGGGGGCTCGTCACCCCTCCACTTT	CASSFRTGGSSPLHF
-	14	once	TRBV11-1	TRBJ2-5	TGTGCCAGCAGCTTAGTCCAGGCATCAGAGACCCAGTACTTC	CASSLVQASETQYF
TRBD1	15	few	TRBV3-1/TRBV3-2	TRBJ1-4	TGTGCCAGCAGCCCTTCAGGGGGCCTGAGTGAAAAACTGTTTTTT	CASSPSGGLSEKLFF
-	14	-	TRBV11-2	TRBJ1-4	TGTGCCAGCAGCACCGGGACTGATTATGAAAAACTGTTTTTT	CASSTGTDYEKLFF
TRBD2	17	-	TRBV11-3	TRBJ2-5	TGTGCCAGCAGCTTGGGGACTAGCGGGGGAGCCGGGGAGACCCAGTACTTC	CASSLGTSGGAGETQYF
-	13	once	TRBV6-5	TRBJ1-1	TGTGCCAGCAGTTACGCGGGGGAGTCTGAAGCTTTCTTT	CASSYAGESEAFF
-	13	-	TRBV28	TRBJ1-1	TGTGCCAGCGGGCTGGCGGGGAACACTGAAGCTTTCTTT	CASGLAGNTEAFF
-	13	-	TRBV4-2	TRBJ1-6	TGTGCCAGCAGCCCGTACCTAAATTCACCCCTCCACTTT	CASSPYLNSPLHF
TRBD1	13	-	TRBV2	TRBJ2-5	TGTGCCAGCAAGGGACAGACAAAAGAGACCCAGTACTTC	CASKGQTKETQYF
TRBD1	12	-	TRBV24-1	TRBJ1-2	TGTGCCAACCGGGACAGGGGATTCGACTACACCTTC	CANRDRGFDYTF
TRBD1	14	once	TRBV28	TRBJ2-1	TGTGCCAGCAGTTTTAGGGACAGGGACAATGAGCAGTTCTTC	CASSFRDRDNEQFF
-	15	once	TRBV28	TRBJ2-1	TGTGCCAGCAGTTCGGGCTCATCGGGACAAAATGAGCAGTTCTTC	CASSSGSSGQNEQFF
-	13	-	TRBV5-8	TRBJ1-3	TGTGCCAGCTCGGGGGAGCTTAGGAACACCATATATTTT	CASSGELRNTIYF
-	14	-	TRBV6-2/TRBV6-3	TRBJ1-5	TGTGCCAGCAGTTGGACAAATAGCAATCAGCCCCAGCATTTT	CASSWTNSNQPQHF
TRBD1	15	-	TRBV28	TRBJ1-1	TGTGCCAGCAGTTCTTCAGGGGGCGCCGGCACTGAAGCTTTCTTT	CASSSSGGAGTEAFF
TRBD1	14	few	TRBV7-9	TRBJ2-1	TGTGCCAGCAGCCCGGACAGGGCTGACAATGAGCAGTTCTTC	CASSPDRADNEQFF